The 9 T cell receptor beta chains reported below all come from one sample, sequenced in a study of blood T cell repertoires in COVID-19. The protocol was immunoSEQ multiplex PCR, while the TCRdb copy is restricted to in-frame clones and leaves out a portion. The sample has 200,000 to 250,000 clones, roughly four fifths seen once. Material: PBMCs or T cells enriched from blood (not recorded which). The receptors were gathered from a woman aged 55-75 years who had recovered from COVID-19.

This clone turned up a few times. The chain couples TRBV3-1 (or the pseudogene TRBV3-2) to TRBJ1-3, with D perhaps matching TRBD1 (5 bases). Trimming stripped 7 bases from V and 0 bases from J, with 10 bases between. Germline-derived CDR1 and CDR2 are LGHDT and YNNKEL (reference sequence). The CDR3 extends over 14 amino acids. This CDR3 is CASNLGGSGNTIYF. In DNA form, the CDR3 reads TGTGCCAGCAACCTCGGGGGCTCTGGAAACACCATATATTTT.

The rearrangement uses TRBV6-5 and TRBJ2-7; D remains unclear. CDR1 and CDR2 from the germline V gene are MNHEY and SVGAGI. The CDR3 covers 15 residues. V was pared by 2 bases and J by 0 bases, with 11 bases between. CDR3 protein: CASSYGPPSSYEQYF. In nucleotides, the CDR3 is TGTGCCAGCAGTTACGGTCCCCCCAGCTCCTACGAGCAGTACTTC.

This clone was observed once. The chain employs TRBV2 and TRBJ2-2; no definite D call. Trimming took off 5 bases at V and 4 bases at J, with 5 bases between the two ends. The CDR3 contains 12 residues. The germline V gene encodes CDR1 SNHLY and CDR2 FYNNEI. The CDR3 reads CASSSGTGELFF. The DNA for the CDR3 is TGTGCCAGCAGTTCGGGCACCGGGGAGCTGTTTTTT. Together with reference TRBV2 and TRBJ2-2, the CDR3 gives the full variable domain: EPEVTQTPSHQVTQMGQEVILRCVPISNHLYFYWYRQILGQKVEFLVSFYNNEISEKSEIFDDQFSVERPDGSNFTLKIRSTKLEDSAMYFCASSSGTGELFFGEGSRLTVL.

This chain connects TRBV19 to TRBJ1-2, with TRBD1 matching over 7 bases. Trimming removed 4 bases from V and 2 bases from J; junction bases left unmatched: 1. In germline, CDR1 is LNHDA, CDR2 SQIVND (reference sequence). This CDR3 has 13 residues. In DNA, the CDR3 is TGTGCCAGTAGTACGACAGGGAACTATGGCTACACCTTC. It specifies CASSTTGNYGYTF.

In its sample, this clone was seen once. The rearrangement links TRBV5-4 to TRBJ1-2; no definite D call. V was clipped by 0 bases and J by 4 bases, with 10 bases between them. The CDR3 is 14 residues long. CDR1 is SGHNT, CDR2 YYREEE, per germline (reference sequence). CDR3 bases: TGTGCCAGCAGCTTGGCCGGGGAGCTCTATGGCTACACCTTC. Protein: CASSLAGELYGYTF.

V gene TRBV5-1 combines with J gene TRBJ1-1; 9 positions match TRBD1. The CDR3 has 17 amino acids. The V gene end was trimmed by 3 bases and the J gene end by 7 bases; junction bases not matched to a gene: 16. Germline CDR1 is SGHRS and CDR2 is YFSETQ. CDR3 sequence: CASSYRQGGSAMGEAFF. In DNA, the CDR3 is TGCGCCAGCAGCTATCGACAGGGGGGTTCGGCGATGGGTGAAGCTTTCTTT.

The J gene is TRBJ2-3, the V gene TRBV5-1; TRBD2 is a possible D gene (5 bases). The germline V and J ends were trimmed by 0 bases and 5 bases, with 16 bases remaining between them. In germline, CDR1 is SGHRS, CDR2 YFSETQ. The CDR3 contains 16 residues. CDR3 coding DNA: TGCGCCAGCAGCTTGGCCGAGGTGGGAGTGAGAGATACGCAGTATTTT. Residues: CASSLAEVGVRDTQYF. Looking up the rest from reference TRBV5-1 and TRBJ2-3 gives the full variable domain: KAGVTQTPRYLIKTRGQQVTLSCSPISGHRSVSWYQQTPGQGLQFLFEYFSETQRNKGNFPGRFSGRQFSNSRSEMNVSTLELGDSALYLCASSLAEVGVRDTQYFGPGTRLTVL.

V gene TRBV11-3 combines with J gene TRBJ2-7; 7 nucleotides line up with TRBD1. After removal of 5 bases from V and 0 bases from J, the junction contained 4 bases not matched to a gene. Germline assignment: CDR1 SGHNT and CDR2 YENEEA. The CDR3 has 14 residues. The CDR3 here is CASSPGTDSYEQYF. The DNA for the CDR3 is TGTGCCAGCAGCCCCGGGACAGACTCCTACGAGCAGTACTTC. Looking up the rest from reference TRBV11-3 and TRBJ2-7 gives the full variable domain: EAGVVQSPRYKIIEKKQPVAFWCNPISGHNTLYWYLQNLGQGPELLIRYENEEAVDDSQLPKDRFSAERLKGVDSTLKIQPAELGDSAVYLCASSPGTDSYEQYFGPGTRLTVT.

The rearrangement uses TRBV21-1 and TRBJ1-1. TRBV21-1 is reported as a pseudogene. This CDR3 region has 15 residues. Here the CDR3 reads CASSKEGGIGTEAFF. In DNA, the CDR3 is TGTGCCAGCAGCAAAGAAGGAGGGATCGGCACTGAAGCTTTCTTT.